This T cell receptor (beta chain) was obtained from a study of T cell repertoires in urothelial bladder cancer. Overall study context: Of more than 9 resected lesions, a few were cT2 or greater. Study-wide results and caveats: A single clone reached approximately 2% in benign versus up to roughly 15% in carcinoma. Benign specimens held more T cells than urothelial carcinoma specimens.

Sequencing used immunoSEQ multiplex PCR; TCRdb keeps in-frame clones, though not all of them. The data show 9,000 to 13,000 clones, about two thirds seen once. Regarding this clone: Its antigen is currently unknown.

The CDR3 extends over 17 amino acids. Trimming left V 4 bases short and J 2 bases short, with 15 bases between. CDR1 and CDR2 from the germline V gene are MNHNS and SASEGT. The TCR comes from a human donor with a benign inflammatory bladder lesion. The chain recombines TRBV6-1 with TRBJ1-6; D call uncertain. The sequenced material came from tumor-infiltrating cells from bladder cancer. The CDR3 DNA reads TGTGCCAGCAGTGCCGGAGGCCTTGGAACCTATAATTCACCCCTCCACTTT. It codes for CASSAGGLGTYNSPLHF.